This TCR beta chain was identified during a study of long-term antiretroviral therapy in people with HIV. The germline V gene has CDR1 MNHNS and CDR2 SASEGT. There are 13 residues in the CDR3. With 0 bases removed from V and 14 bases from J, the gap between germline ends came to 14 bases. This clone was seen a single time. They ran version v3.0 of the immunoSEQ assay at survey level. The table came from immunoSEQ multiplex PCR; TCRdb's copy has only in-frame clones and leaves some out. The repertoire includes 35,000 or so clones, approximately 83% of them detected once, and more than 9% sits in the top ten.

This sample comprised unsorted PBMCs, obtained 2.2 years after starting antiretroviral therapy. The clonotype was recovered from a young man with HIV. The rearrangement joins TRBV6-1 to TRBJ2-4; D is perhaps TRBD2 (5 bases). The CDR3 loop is CASSEATTFVKYF. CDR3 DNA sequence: TGTGCCAGCAGTGAAGCGACTACCTTCGTGAAGTACTTC.